This TCR beta chain comes out of a study of cytomegalovirus exposure and HLA in healthy donors. Study details: Unique TCRs from HLA-typed donors, 80 million to 100 million of them, were held in an early data release.

As regards this clone: Its antigen is still unknown.

The CDR3 runs 11 residues. Trimming removed 4 bases at V and 9 bases at J, with 7 bases between. Germline lookup yields CDR1 MDHEN and CDR2 SYDVKM. Likely unrecorded immune exposures existed in these nominally healthy donors. Vbeta (60) and Jbeta (13) primers were used in the PCR. The table came from immunoSEQ multiplex PCR; TCRdb's copy has only in-frame clones and leaves some out. The sample includes 130,000 or so clones, 6.5% to 9.5% seen only once; the top ten take 5.5%. Study conclusions and caveats: Investigators reported 164 TCR beta chains as tied to cytomegalovirus.

Sequences were obtained from PBMCs. The clonotype comes from a man aged 35 to 55 in good health and CMV-seronegative. The genes are TRBV28 and TRBJ1-5, with D hard to call. The CDR3 loop is CASSSTRPQHF. The CDR3, as DNA: TGTGCCAGCAGTTCCACACGGCCCCAGCATTTT.